Following are 2 T cell receptor beta chains from one sample sequenced in a study of cytomegalovirus exposure and HLA in healthy donors. Primers: 60 Vbeta forward and 13 Jbeta reverse. The repertoire was sequenced with immunoSEQ multiplex PCR; TCRdb's copy has only in-frame clones and lacks some. The repertoire holds about 100,000 clones, with roughly 80% as singletons. Sequencing used PBMCs. Source of these receptors: a man aged 25 to 40 in good health and CMV-seronegative.

This clone showed up just once. V usage is TRBV2 and J usage is TRBJ2-5; 10 positions match TRBD2. CDR3 size: 15 residues. Germline CDR1 reads SNHLY; CDR2 reads FYNNEI. With 5 bases clipped from V and 5 bases from J, the junction kept 8 bases outside the gene matches. This chain's CDR3 is CASSSTSGEGETQYF. The CDR3 nucleotides read TGTGCCAGCAGTTCCACTAGCGGGGAGGGGGAGACCCAGTACTTC.

The chain has TRBV29-1 and TRBJ1-1; D gene unclear. The CDR3 runs 11 residues. Germline assignment: CDR1 SQVTM and CDR2 ANQGSEA. V dropped 6 bases and J dropped 4 bases, with 9 bases sitting between them. CDR3 in DNA: TGCAGCGTAATTCTAGGCACTGAAGCTTTCTTT. As protein: CSVILGTEAFF.